Sequencing of this T cell receptor (beta chain) was carried out in a study of shared clonotypes between healthy human individuals. Sequenced by immunoSEQ multiplex PCR; TCRdb stores in-frame clones only, minus some. This table has 2.5 million or so clones, about 92% appearing once. Germline CDR1 and CDR2: MGHDK and SYGVNS. The CDR3 has 14 amino acids. The V gene lost 10 bases and the J gene lost 5 bases, with 19 bases spanning the gap. This receptor was identified in a man between 18 and 29 years old in good health. The V gene is TRBV25-1, the J gene TRBJ2-3; D may be TRBD1 or TRBD2 (7 bases each). Sequenced sample: naive CD4+ T cells sorted from blood. Indicated subset: CD45RA+ positively selected. CDR3: CAISGGGPIDTQYF. The DNA for the CDR3 is TGTGCCATCTCAGGGGGGGGCCCCATAGATACGCAGTATTTT. Variable domain in full (rest from reference TRBV25-1 and TRBJ2-3): EADIYQTPRYLVIGTGKKITLECSQTMGHDKMYWYQQDPGMELHLIHYSYGVNSTEKGDLSSESTVSRIRTEHFPLTLESARPSHTSQYLCAISGGGPIDTQYFGPGTRLTVL.